The clone carrying this T cell receptor (beta chain) appeared a few times. The antigen remains undetermined. In the library, individual cDNA molecules carried attached unique molecular identifiers. Via MiXCR, TCRdb re-called the 5' RACE reads, giving one row per CDR3 protein. The data hold more than 70,000 distinct CDR3 sequences, with approximately 13% observed a single time. These data are taken from a study of early T cells in non-severe SARS-CoV-2 infection. Study-level information: Bulk RNA from unsorted whole blood was sequenced; chains were unpaired. Study-level findings and limits: Matches to VDJdb favored anti-spike CD8 responses and missed private and CD4 specificities.

V was pared by 5 bases and J by 4 bases, with 2 bases of the junction left unmatched. Germline CDR1 ENHRY, CDR2 SYGVKD. The CDR3 extends over 14 amino acids. The TCR comes from an adult who was a healthcare worker with PCR-confirmed SARS-CoV-2 infection or an uninfected control (not recorded which). Sequencing input: whole blood. This chain connects TRBV10-3 to TRBJ2-2; 9 positions agree with TRBD2. CDR3 in DNA: TGTGCCATCAGTCGCGGGAGGGGCACCGGGGAGCTGTTTTTT. Its translation: CAISRGRGTGELFF.